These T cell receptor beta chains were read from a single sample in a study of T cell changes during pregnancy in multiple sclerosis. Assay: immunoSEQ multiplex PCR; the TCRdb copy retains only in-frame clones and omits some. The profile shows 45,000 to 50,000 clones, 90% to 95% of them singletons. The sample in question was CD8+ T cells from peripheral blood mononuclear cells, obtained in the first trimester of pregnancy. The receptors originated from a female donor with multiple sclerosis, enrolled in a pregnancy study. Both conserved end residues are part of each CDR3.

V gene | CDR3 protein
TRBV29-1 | CSVTPRDSGTEAFF
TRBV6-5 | CASSYSNLQSTDTQYF
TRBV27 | CASSLGTGSYEQYF
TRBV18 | CASSPGYSTYEQYF
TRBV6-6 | CASSYLPTGEKLFF
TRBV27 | CASSLGPTGLNTGELFF
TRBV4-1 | CASSRTLVAGELFF
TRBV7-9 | CASTYPASGRAGTDTQYF
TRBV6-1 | CASSESGLGDNQPQHF
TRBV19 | CASSSTKGGTNTEAFF
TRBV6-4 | CASSSSVETDEQFF
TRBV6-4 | CATRHPPGVGYTF
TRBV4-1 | CASSQDRGYNEQFF
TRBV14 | CASSQEGGVRGSGNTIYF
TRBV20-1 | CSARDSSIQYF
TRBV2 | CASHSSGRAVPEQYF
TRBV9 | CASSGTGASYNEQFF
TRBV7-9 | CASSQQVIYGYTF
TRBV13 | CASSLGEDYPLHF
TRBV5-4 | CASRPDSYNEQFF
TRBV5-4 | CASSLGQYYGYTF
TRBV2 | CASSVGQGSNQPQHF
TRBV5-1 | CASSSNLGQSYEQYF
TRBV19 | CASSIGNRRTEKNTEAFF
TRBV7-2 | CASSLNRAGADVLTF
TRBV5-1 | CASSLGLGETPDTQYF
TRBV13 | CASSSDRQETQYF
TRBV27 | CASSPQLAGPLNEQFF
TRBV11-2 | CASSSPFDRGSFSGNTIYF
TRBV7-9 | CASSLWTSGEETQYF
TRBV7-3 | CASSFGQGGTEAFF
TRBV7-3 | CASSLNPGGYEQYF
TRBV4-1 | CASSQGIGQFRGDEKLFF
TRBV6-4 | CASSAGTSNEQFF
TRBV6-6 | CASSTTGGYNEQFF
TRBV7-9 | CASSSPLAGGGETQYF
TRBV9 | CASSVDGDNSYEQYF
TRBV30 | CAWRTGIYGYTF
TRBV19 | CASSMGTGPYEQYF